These 22 T cell receptor beta chains were sequenced from one sample in a study of blood T cell repertoires in COVID-19. Profiling relied on immunoSEQ multiplex PCR, and the TCRdb table lists in-frame clones only, not all of them. The data hold roughly 130,000 clones, with around 87% observed a single time. The sequencing sample was made of peripheral blood. The source of these receptors is a woman aged 60 to 75 with acute or convalescent COVID-19.

The chain is built from TRBV18 and TRBJ1-1; D may be TRBD1 (6 bases). Trimming removed 2 bases at V and 3 bases at J, with 10 bases between. Looked up from germline, CDR1 is KGHSH and CDR2 is LQKENI. This CDR3 is 14 amino acids long. CDR3 nucleotides: TGTGCCAGCTCACCAAGCAAGGGGGACACTGAAGCTTTCTTT. Its protein is CASSPSKGDTEAFF.

The chain carries TRBV9 and TRBJ2-7; D is possibly TRBD2 (5 bases). CDR1 is SGDLS and CDR2 is YYNGEE in the germline V gene. CDR3 length: 12 residues. The V and J ends lost 4 bases and 6 bases respectively, with 11 bases between them. CDR3 protein: CASSLSLGEQYF. CDR3 sequence (DNA): TGTGCCAGCAGCCTCTCACTAGGCGAGCAGTACTTC.

The rearrangement uses TRBV30 and TRBJ2-1; D is undetermined. The CDR3 covers 15 residues. The germline gives CDR1 GTSNPN, CDR2 SVGIG (reference sequence). Trimming took off 0 bases at V and 6 bases at J, with 15 bases between the two ends. In nucleotides, the CDR3 is TGTGCCTGGAGTGTAATGCTACAGCTCCGCAATGAGCAGTTCTTC. Protein sequence: CAWSVMLQLRNEQFF. Together with reference TRBV30 and TRBJ2-1, the CDR3 gives the full variable domain: SQTIHQWPATLVQPVGSPLSLECTVEGTSNPNLYWYRQAAGRGLQLLFYSVGIGQISSEVPQNLSASRPQDRQFILSSKKLLLSDSGFYLCAWSVMLQLRNEQFFGPGTRLTVL.

A remark on this clone: One end of the junction does not line up with germline, which may come from a read error. The chain employs TRBV7-7 and TRBJ2-3, with 7 positions matching TRBD1. The CDR3 runs 16 residues. Germline V gene sequence: CDR1 SSHAT, CDR2 FNYEAQ (reference sequence). The CDR3 reads CASSSDMTGRSDTQYF. The DNA for the CDR3 is TGTGCTAGCAGCTCCGATATGACAGGGCGGTCAGATACGCAGTATTTT.

The V gene is TRBV2, the J gene TRBJ1-1; D remains ambiguous. V was clipped by 10 bases and J by 0 bases, with 9 bases between them. Germline V gene lookup returns CDR1 SNHLY and CDR2 FYNNEI. The CDR3 is 12 residues long. The CDR3 is CATNRLNTEAFF. The CDR3 DNA follows: TGTGCCACCAACAGATTGAACACTGAAGCTTTCTTT.

CDR3 DNA sequence: TGTGCCATCAGACTAGCGGGAGCGCCCGGCACAGATACGCAGTATTTT. Translated: CAIRLAGAPGTDTQYF. The rearrangement uses TRBV10-3 and TRBJ2-3, with TRBD2 identical over 11 bases. The V gene end was trimmed by 6 bases and the J gene end by 1 base; junction bases not matched to a gene: 6. Germline values: CDR1 ENHRY, CDR2 SYGVKD. CDR3 length: 16 amino acids.

The chain links TRBV7-2 to TRBJ2-3; 10 positions match TRBD2. J lost 2 bases, V lost 6 bases, and 8 bases had no gene match. The CDR3 spans 16 residues. Germline CDR1 and CDR2: SGHTA and FQGNSA. The CDR3 DNA follows: TGTGCCAGCAGAGGGGGACTAGCGCCACCCACAGATACGCAGTATTTT. The encoded protein is CASRGGLAPPTDTQYF.

This sequence joins TRBV6-5 and TRBJ1-2; TRBD1 is a possible D gene (6 bases). Deletions cut 0 bases from V and 4 bases from J, with 9 bases between. Germline V lookup: CDR1 MNHEY, CDR2 SVGAGI. The CDR3 contains 14 residues. The CDR3 here is CASSYSMDSYGYTF. The CDR3 DNA follows: TGTGCCAGCAGTTACTCCATGGACAGCTATGGCTACACCTTC.

V is TRBV4-1 and J is TRBJ2-1, with D maybe TRBD2 (7 bases). The V gene lost 5 bases and the J gene lost 9 bases, with 14 bases spanning the gap. The CDR3 spans 13 residues. CDR1 is MGHRA, CDR2 YSYEKL, per germline. CDR3 in DNA: TGCGCCAGCAGCAGGGGGGGTGAGCGTGAGCAGTTCTTC. Amino acids: CASSRGGEREQFF.

The chain is built from TRBV7-9 and TRBJ1-2; 8 positions match TRBD1. V gave up 7 bases and J gave up 8 bases; unmatched junction bases: 9. This CDR3 region has 13 residues. Per the germline V gene, CDR1 is SEHNR and CDR2 is FQNEAQ (reference sequence). The CDR3 loop is CASINDRGGGYTF. CDR3 sequence (DNA): TGTGCCAGCATCAATGACAGGGGAGGAGGCTACACCTTC. Full variable domain (missing parts from reference TRBV7-9 and TRBJ1-2): DTGVSQNPRHKITKRGQNVTFRCDPISEHNRLYWYRQTLGQGPEFLTYFQNEAQLEKSRLLSDRFSAERPKGSFSTLEIQRTEQGDSAMYLCASINDRGGGYTFGSGTRLTVV.

The gene calls are TRBV7-2 and TRBJ2-1; D is undetermined. Germline assignment: CDR1 SGHTA and CDR2 FQGNSA. Trimming cost V 5 bases and J 2 bases, with 13 bases left between them. This CDR3 contains 15 residues. DNA for the CDR3: TGTGCCAGCAGCACCCTCGGCCAGGCCTACAATGAGCAGTTCTTC. Amino acids: CASSTLGQAYNEQFF.

The chain recombines TRBV28 with TRBJ1-5; 7 bases line up with TRBD1. The CDR3 sequence is 12 residues long. Germline loops: CDR1 MDHEN, CDR2 SYDVKM. Trimming cost V 9 bases and J 5 bases; bases outside gene matches: 4. For the CDR3, the DNA is TGTGCCAGTGACAGGGCATATCAGCCCCAGCATTTT. Translated, it gives CASDRAYQPQHF.

V is TRBV2 and J is TRBJ2-3; a possible D gene is TRBD1 (5 bases). Trimming left V 5 bases short and J 5 bases short, with 17 bases between. There are 15 residues in the CDR3. Germline loops: CDR1 SNHLY, CDR2 FYNNEI. The CDR3 loop is CASSLRVDVIDTQYF. DNA of the CDR3: TGTGCCAGCAGTCTCAGGGTGGATGTGATAGATACGCAGTATTTT. Variable domain in full (rest from reference TRBV2 and TRBJ2-3): EPEVTQTPSHQVTQMGQEVILRCVPISNHLYFYWYRQILGQKVEFLVSFYNNEISEKSEIFDDQFSVERPDGSNFTLKIRSTKLEDSAMYFCASSLRVDVIDTQYFGPGTRLTVL.

The V call is TRBV5-1, the J call TRBJ2-3; tentative D call: TRBD2 (6 bases). Germline-derived CDR1 and CDR2 are SGHRS and YFSETQ. The CDR3 totals 14 residues. V was pared by 4 bases and J by 2 bases, with 11 bases between. The CDR3 bases are TGCGCCAGCAGCCCGTGGGGGGACACAGATACGCAGTATTTT. It encodes CASSPWGDTDTQYF.

CDR3 sequence (DNA): TGTGCCAGCAGTCCCCGGACAGGATCTAGCAATCAGCCCCAGCATTTT. It specifies CASSPRTGSSNQPQHF. The chain couples TRBV28 to TRBJ1-5; 7 bases match TRBD1. The junction had 7 bases not matched to a gene; V was cut back by 5 bases and J by 0 bases. The CDR3 runs to 16 residues. Germline V gives CDR1 MDHEN, CDR2 SYDVKM.

The CDR3 bases are TGCGCCAGTGGGACAGGCGAAAATTCACCCCTCCACTTT. This encodes CASGTGENSPLHF. The chain carries TRBV10-1 and TRBJ1-6; TRBD1 matches at 8 bases. This CDR3 spans 13 amino acids. CDR1 is WNHNN, CDR2 SYGVQD, per germline (reference sequence). After removal of 9 bases from V and 7 bases from J, the junction contained 5 bases not matched to a gene.

The chain joins TRBV5-1 to TRBJ2-3; tentative D call: TRBD2 (6 bases). This CDR3 contains 15 residues. Germline CDR1 is SGHRS and CDR2 is YFSETQ. V lost 1 base to trimming and J lost 0 bases, with 9 bases between them. As DNA, the CDR3 is TGCGCCAGCAGCTTGACGGGAGCCAGCACAGATACGCAGTATTTT. Translation gives CASSLTGASTDTQYF. Filled out from reference TRBV5-1 and TRBJ2-3, the complete variable domain reads KAGVTQTPRYLIKTRGQQVTLSCSPISGHRSVSWYQQTPGQGLQFLFEYFSETQRNKGNFPGRFSGRQFSNSRSEMNVSTLELGDSALYLCASSLTGASTDTQYFGPGTRLTVL.

This chain joins TRBV28 and TRBJ1-3; perhaps TRBD1 as D (6 bases). This CDR3 is 15 amino acids long. The germline CDR1 and CDR2 sequences are MDHEN and SYDVKM. This CDR3 is CAISQGLASGNTIYF. The CDR3 nucleotides read TGTGCGATATCACAGGGCCTAGCCTCTGGAAACACCATATATTTT.

The V gene is TRBV11-3, the J gene TRBJ2-1, with 10 bases identical to TRBD2. Germline assignment: CDR1 SGHNT and CDR2 YENEEA. The trim removed 0 bases at V and 6 bases at J, leaving 2 bases unmatched. This CDR3 comprises 15 residues. The CDR3 sequence is CASSLDLAGGNEQFF. The CDR3 nucleotides are TGTGCCAGCAGCTTAGATTTAGCGGGAGGCAATGAGCAGTTCTTC.

The chain uses TRBV27 and TRBJ2-2, with D unresolved. CDR1 is MNHEY, CDR2 SMNVEV, per germline (reference sequence). V lost 4 bases to trimming and J lost 0 bases, with 3 bases between them. The CDR3 sequence is 13 residues long. CDR3 protein: CASSSSNTGELFF. In DNA, the CDR3 is TGTGCCAGCAGTTCCTCGAACACCGGGGAGCTGTTTTTT.

This chain uses TRBV15 with TRBJ1-1; 10 bases align to TRBD1. CDR3 length equals 13 residues. Germline V gene lookup returns CDR1 LNHNV and CDR2 YYDKDF (reference sequence). The V and J ends lost 8 bases and 7 bases, in that order; junction bases with no gene match: 7. CDR3 sequence: CATRDRGEGEAFF. Here the CDR3 DNA reads TGTGCCACCCGGGACAGGGGTGAGGGTGAAGCTTTCTTT.

This clone has just one count. This chain uses TRBV19 with TRBJ2-7; TRBD1 agrees at 7 bases. Germline-derived CDR1 and CDR2 are LNHDA and SQIVND (reference sequence). V gave up 7 bases and J gave up 6 bases; unmatched junction bases: 9. The CDR3 length is 13 residues. The CDR3 protein is CASTPQGLGEQYF. In DNA form, the CDR3 reads TGTGCCAGTACCCCACAGGGGTTGGGCGAGCAGTACTTC.